The 12 T cell receptor beta chains below all came from one sample that was sequenced in a study of T cells in Graves' hyperthyroidism and ophthalmopathy. The TCR beta CDR3 regions underwent amplification using RNA transcripts as the source. Researchers ran a first-round RT-PCR on the TCR CDR3 using the HTBI primer set. TCRdb independently ran MiXCR on the multiplex PCR reads; one entry per CDR3 protein. Among fewer than 650,000 distinct CDR3 sequences listed, 46% were seen once. The sample taken for sequencing was peripheral blood or thyroid tissue (not recorded which). These receptors came from an adult woman with Graves' disease, either hyperthyroidism or ophthalmopathy (not recorded which).

This chain links TRBV7-2 with TRBJ2-5; possible D gene TRBD1, 5 bases. The CDR3 consists of 13 residues. Germline V gene sequence: CDR1 SGHTA, CDR2 FQGNSA. Trimming shortened V by 5 bases and J by 5 bases, and 12 bases separated the two germline ends. CDR3 residues: CASSPNAGETQYF. In nucleotides, the CDR3 is TGTGCCAGCAGCCCAAACGCAGGGGAGACCCAGTACTTC.

This clonotype was detected only a few times. The J gene is TRBJ1-4, the V gene TRBV6-5, with D unresolved. Looked up from germline, CDR1 is MNHEY and CDR2 is SVGAGI. CDR3 length: 17 residues. The ends were cut back, 6 bases at V and 6 bases at J, with 23 bases in the middle. CDR3 bases: TGTGCCAGCAGAGCCCAAGGGCCCCCCTCATCCTATGAAAAACTGTTTTTT. Its translation: CASRAQGPPSSYEKLFF.

The chain is built from TRBV12-5 and TRBJ2-2; 8 nucleotides line up with TRBD1. Trimming cost V 1 base and J 4 bases; bases outside gene matches: 2. Looked up from germline, CDR1 is LGHNT and CDR2 is FRNRAP. The CDR3 extends over 15 amino acids. The CDR3 sequence is CASGLGQGSTGELFF. Written as DNA, the CDR3 is TGTGCTAGTGGTTTGGGACAGGGGTCCACCGGGGAGCTGTTTTTT.

Remarks on this clonotype: The junction shows a germline mismatch at one end, possibly a read error. The chain is built from TRBV24-1 and TRBJ1-2; a weak D match, TRBD1 (5 bases). Germline V gives CDR1 KGHDR, CDR2 SFDVKD. The CDR3 extends over 14 amino acids. DNA of the CDR3: TGTGCCGCCAGTGATCCGGGGCCCGTCTATGGCTACACCTTC. Protein product: CAASDPGPVYGYTF.

CDR3 coding DNA: TGTGCCAGCAGTTACTCGCACAGGCCGGTCCCAAATGAAAAACTGTTTTTT. Translation gives CASSYSHRPVPNEKLFF. The V and J genes are TRBV6-5 and TRBJ1-4, with D possibly matching TRBD1 (5 bases). The CDR3 runs 17 residues. V lost 0 bases to trimming and J lost 5 bases, with 16 bases between them. From germline, CDR1 is MNHEY and CDR2 SVGAGI.

This clonotype occurred a few times. The gene calls are TRBV7-9 and TRBJ1-3, with D unresolved. The CDR3 length is 20 residues. Germline CDR1 SEHNR, CDR2 FQNEAQ (reference sequence). The V and J ends lost 4 bases and 3 bases respectively, with 28 bases between them. CDR3 region: CASSSRGDHKEGYFGNTIYF. The CDR3 DNA sequence: TGTGCCAGCAGCTCCCGCGGAGACCATAAGGAAGGGTATTTTGGAAACACCATATATTTT.

The rearrangement uses TRBV7-8 and TRBJ2-5, with 10 positions matching TRBD1. Looked up from germline, CDR1 is SGHVS and CDR2 is FQNEAQ. J gave up 5 bases and V 1 base, and 7 bases lay outside the gene matches. The CDR3 is made up of 16 amino acids. The CDR3 nucleotides are TGTGCCAGCAGCTTAGGGACAGGGGGTGCTGGGGAGACCCAGTACTTC. It yields the protein CASSLGTGGAGETQYF.

This clonotype was found many times. The chain carries TRBV25-1 and TRBJ1-6; no reliable D call. Germline V gene lookup returns CDR1 MGHDK and CDR2 SYGVNS. V lost 2 bases to trimming and J lost 4 bases, with 24 bases between them. The CDR3 consists of 20 residues. CDR3 nucleotides: TGTGCCAGCAGTGAAGTGACGTGGACTCAAAAGTCGGATTATAATTCACCCCTCCACTTT. Residues: CASSEVTWTQKSDYNSPLHF.

The table lists this clonotype with a few counts. J is TRBJ1-1 and V is TRBV7-9; perhaps TRBD1 as D (5 bases). The CDR3 loop spans 15 amino acids. Trimming left V 5 bases short and J 1 base short, with 14 bases between. Looked up from germline, CDR1 is SEHNR and CDR2 is FQNEAQ (reference sequence). CDR3 bases: TGTGCCAGCAGCGGGTCGAGGGGCCCGAACACTGAAGCTTTCTTT. It translates to CASSGSRGPNTEAFF.

The rearrangement uses TRBV9 and TRBJ2-2; the D call may be TRBD1 or TRBD2 (5 bases each). The CDR3 sequence is 16 residues long. V was cut by 3 bases and J by 2 bases, with 14 bases left in between. Looked up from germline, CDR1 is SGDLS and CDR2 is YYNGEE. Here the CDR3 reads CASSAAPGRNTGELFF. The CDR3 DNA reads TGTGCCAGCAGCGCGGCTCCGGGACGTAACACCGGGGAGCTGTTTTTT.

This clonotype has ten or more counts. The chain combines TRBV7-2 with TRBJ2-7; D is unclear. CDR1 SGHTA and CDR2 FQGNSA come from the germline V gene. Trimming stripped 5 bases from V and 3 bases from J, with 14 bases between. This CDR3 region has 14 residues. The CDR3 region is CASSPEDGIYEQYF. The CDR3 coding sequence is TGTGCCAGCAGCCCCGAGGACGGAATCTACGAGCAGTACTTC.

This clonotype was observed at least ten times. This chain uses TRBV6-6 with TRBJ1-5, with unresolved D. V lost 2 bases to trimming and J lost 7 bases, with 15 bases between them. CDR3 length equals 15 residues. The germline gives CDR1 MNHNY, CDR2 SVGAGI (reference sequence). The CDR3 region is CASSYSLRGEQPQHF. In DNA, the CDR3 is TGTGCCAGCAGTTACAGTCTCCGCGGGGAGCAGCCCCAGCATTTT.